The T cell receptor (beta chain) described here comes from a study of cytomegalovirus exposure and HLA in healthy donors. Study results and limitations: Analyses of presence/absence relied on an assumption of roughly uniform sequencing depth across donors. A later analysis linked 15,000 to 20,000 TCR beta sequences to HLA alleles at 0.05 false discovery rate. Rates of TCR association differed by HLA locus in a later analysis, with DRB1 highest and HLA-C lowest. CMV serostatus was the only immune exposure information that was available.

This CDR3 region has 13 residues. Germline loops: CDR1 SGHDT, CDR2 YYEEEE. The V gene end was trimmed by 4 bases and the J gene end by 3 bases; junction bases not matched to a gene: 3. 60 Vbeta and 13 Jbeta primers were used in PCR. Profiling relied on immunoSEQ multiplex PCR, and the TCRdb table lists in-frame clones only, not all of them. The sample shows roughly 110,000 clones, roughly 80% of them seen only once. Worth noting for this clone: Its target is not known. A far larger clone is just one base off, so this is likely a read error. Other DNA sequences in this sample translate to the same CDR3.

V and J are TRBV5-6 and TRBJ1-2; 7 nucleotides agree with TRBD1. This TCR was sampled from a man aged 25-45 years in good health and CMV-seropositive. The sequencing sample was made of PBMCs. CDR3 in DNA: TGTGCCAGCAGCGGTCAGGGGGACTATGGCTACACCTTC. Its protein product is CASSGQGDYGYTF.